These 27 T cell receptor beta chains were all obtained from the same sample, sequenced in a study of blood T cells in healthy people across ages. A J-beta primer mix and a sample-barcoded 5' primer were used in a second PCR of roughly 7 to 12 cycles. TCRdb reprocessed the 5' RACE reads with MiXCR, giving one entry per CDR3 protein. The sample records over a million distinct CDR3 sequences, 55% to 75% being singletons. The sequenced sample consisted of blood. The receptors were sampled from a man aged 18 to 30 in good health.

On this clonotype itself: Mismatch with germline at one junction end may stem from a read error. This chain connects TRBV30 to TRBJ2-3, with a weak D call TRBD2 (5 bases). This CDR3 contains 17 residues. Per germline, CDR1 GTSNPN and CDR2 SVGIG (reference sequence). CDR3 sequence (DNA): TGCGCCTGGAGTCTGTACAAGACGGGGAAGAGCACAGATACGCAGTATTTT. It yields the protein CAWSLYKTGKSTDTQYF.

The rearrangement links TRBV30 to TRBJ1-1, with D unclear. V was shortened by 1 base and J by 0 bases, with 6 bases between the two germline ends. CDR3 length: 13 amino acids. Germline V lookup: CDR1 GTSNPN, CDR2 SVGIG (reference sequence). The CDR3 spells CAWSGNMNTEAFF. For the CDR3, the DNA is TGTGCCTGGAGTGGCAACATGAACACTGAAGCTTTCTTT. Full variable domain (outside the CDR3, taken from reference TRBV30 and TRBJ1-1): SQTIHQWPATLVQPVGSPLSLECTVEGTSNPNLYWYRQAAGRGLQLLFYSVGIGQISSEVPQNLSASRPQDRQFILSSKKLLLSDSGFYLCAWSGNMNTEAFFGQGTRLTVV.

The chain links TRBV6-1 to TRBJ2-4; the match to TRBD1 covers 11 bases. Near its end, the DNA agrees better with TRBJ2-7, so the J call may be wrong. This CDR3 has 16 amino acids. CDR1 is MNHNS, CDR2 SASEGT, per germline. This CDR3 is CASSEVSGQGAYEQYF. The CDR3 nucleotides read TGTGCCAGCAGTGAAGTCTCGGGACAGGGGGCCTACGAGCAGTACTTC.

This rearrangement joins TRBV4-1 to TRBJ2-4; weak D call: TRBD1 (6 bases). Germline loops: CDR1 MGHRA, CDR2 YSYEKL. This CDR3 is 20 amino acids long. Trimming removed 1 base at V and 0 bases at J, with 22 bases between. This CDR3 reads CASSQVSPDQGLLAKNIQYF. In nucleotides, the CDR3 is TGCGCCAGCAGCCAAGTAAGCCCTGACCAGGGGCTACTAGCCAAAAACATTCAGTACTTC.

The sample holds a few counts of this clonotype. This chain uses TRBV6-5 with TRBJ2-7; perhaps TRBD2 as D (6 bases). CDR1 and CDR2 (germline): MNHEY, SVGAGI. Trimming shortened V by 4 bases and J by 2 bases, and 12 bases separated the two germline ends. The CDR3 length is 14 residues. CDR3 loop: CASSSAGTAYEQYF. DNA of the CDR3: TGTGCCAGCAGTTCAGCGGGTACGGCCTACGAGCAGTACTTC.

The rearrangement links TRBV7-2 to TRBJ1-6; D is uncertain. In germline, CDR1 is SGHTA, CDR2 FQGNSA. The CDR3 spans 15 residues. The V and J ends lost 1 base and 6 bases respectively, with 10 bases between them. The CDR3 DNA reads as TGTGCCAGCAGCTTAGTTGGGTCCGCTAATTCACCCCTCCACTTT. Its translation is CASSLVGSANSPLHF.

This chain joins TRBV7-2 and TRBJ2-7; D is unresolved. V was cut by 0 bases and J by 12 bases, with 12 bases left in between. This CDR3 has 12 amino acids. Germline V gene lookup returns CDR1 SGHTA and CDR2 FQGNSA. The CDR3 sequence is CASSLAGSLRYF. The CDR3, as DNA: TGTGCCAGCAGCTTAGCGGGTTCACTACGGTACTTC.

The V call is TRBV12-3 or TRBV12-4, the J call TRBJ2-1; the D gene is possibly TRBD1 (6 bases). This CDR3 comprises 15 residues. V lost 5 bases, J lost 10 bases, and 21 bases lay in between. CDR3 sequence (DNA): TGTGCCAGCAGTCCCGGGGAAGTCAGGGGTGACGAGCAGTTCTTC. Translated, it gives CASSPGEVRGDEQFF.

This clonotype turned up a few times. The chain carries TRBV27 and TRBJ2-4, with D possibly called TRBD1 or TRBD2 (5 bases each). V lost 8 bases to trimming and J lost 0 bases, with 11 bases between them. Germline CDR1 and CDR2: MNHEY and SMNVEV (reference sequence). The CDR3 contains 14 residues. The DNA for the CDR3 is TGTGCCAGCGCGACAGCGGTAGCCAAAAACATTCAGTACTTC. It translates to CASATAVAKNIQYF.

This clonotype was observed a handful of times. The genes are TRBV29-1 and TRBJ2-6; D not resolved. The germline CDR1 and CDR2 sequences are SQVTM and ANQGSEA. The CDR3 is 13 amino acids. CDR3 region: CSYQVSGANVLTF. The CDR3 coding sequence is TGCAGTTATCAGGTCTCTGGGGCCAACGTCCTGACTTTC.

The rearrangement links TRBV12-3 or TRBV12-4 to TRBJ1-2; D unclear. CDR3 length equals 13 residues. Trimming stripped 9 bases from V and 0 bases from J, with 11 bases between. CDR3 in DNA: TGTGCCAGTTCCACCAGGACTAACTATGGCTACACCTTC. Protein: CASSTRTNYGYTF.

This clonotype has only a few counts. The V and J genes are TRBV5-1 and TRBJ2-1; TRBD1 might be the D (5 bases). Germline CDR1 SGHRS, CDR2 YFSETQ. V was clipped by 4 bases and J by 9 bases, with 11 bases between them. This CDR3 contains 12 residues. The CDR3 DNA reads TGCGCCAGCAGCCCGGTAGACAGTGAGCAGTTCTTC. Protein sequence: CASSPVDSEQFF.

The rearrangement uses TRBV6-4 and TRBJ2-7; 9 bases align to TRBD2. CDR1 and CDR2 from the germline V gene are MRHNA and SNTAGT. The CDR3 extends over 15 amino acids. After removal of 5 bases from V and 0 bases from J, the junction contained 5 bases not matched to a gene. CDR3 sequence reads: CASSRSGRTSYEQYF. The CDR3 nucleotides are TGTGCCAGCAGTCGAAGCGGGAGGACCTCCTACGAGCAGTACTTC.

Only a few counts were recorded for this clonotype. V usage is TRBV27 and J usage is TRBJ2-7, with unresolved D. CDR3 length equals 14 residues. V was cut by 1 base and J by 2 bases, with 9 bases left in between. Germline CDR1 reads MNHEY; CDR2 reads SMNVEV (reference sequence). CDR3 residues: CASSLFGQAYEQYF. CDR3 nucleotides: TGTGCCAGCAGTTTATTCGGGCAGGCCTACGAGCAGTACTTC.

This clonotype showed up just once. CDR3 protein: CSAPQGGRSYNEQFF. DNA for the CDR3: TGCAGTGCCCCCCAGGGTGGTCGTTCCTACAATGAGCAGTTCTTC. The genes are TRBV20-1 and TRBJ2-1; possibly TRBD1 for D (5 bases). CDR1 is DFQATT and CDR2 is SNEGSKA in the germline V gene (reference sequence). The CDR3 has 15 residues. Deletions cut 6 bases from V and 1 base from J, with 16 bases between.

The chain joins TRBV11-2 to TRBJ2-7; D is possibly TRBD1 or TRBD2 (6 bases each). Germline CDR1 reads SGHAT; CDR2 reads FQNNGV. Trimming pared 8 bases from V and 5 bases from J, leaving 28 bases between. The CDR3 runs 17 residues. The CDR3 is CASGYRLGGRGWNEQYF. The CDR3 region has the DNA TGTGCCAGCGGCTATCGACTGGGGGGCAGGGGTTGGAACGAGCAGTACTTC.

The chain recombines TRBV4-1 with TRBJ1-2; 8 nucleotides match TRBD1. The trim removed 7 bases at V and 8 bases at J, leaving 15 bases unmatched. Germline V gene data show CDR1 as MGHRA and CDR2 as YSYEKL. The CDR3 length is 15 residues. CDR3 DNA: TGCGCCAGCACCGAGCCGGGCAGGGGGCGTGGGGGCTACACCTTC. It is translated as CASTEPGRGRGGYTF.

This chain links TRBV12-3 or TRBV12-4 with TRBJ2-1; unclear D gene. Trimming took off 7 bases at V and 0 bases at J, with 13 bases between the two ends. This CDR3 is built from 15 residues. This CDR3 is CASIGEGSSYNEQFF. For the CDR3, the DNA is TGTGCCAGCATAGGTGAAGGAAGCTCCTACAATGAGCAGTTCTTC.

The chain has TRBV18 and TRBJ2-7; 10 bases are shared with TRBD1. Per germline, CDR1 KGHSH and CDR2 LQKENI. This CDR3 comprises 14 residues. Germline trimming cut 2 bases from V and 6 bases from J; bases unmatched to any gene: 4. For the CDR3, the DNA is TGTGCCAGCTCACCAGTGACAGGGGGCATCGAGCAGTACTTC. Translating it yields CASSPVTGGIEQYF.

CDR3 residues: CSAGDRGISGANVLTF. CDR3 DNA: TGCAGCGCAGGGGACAGGGGGATCTCTGGGGCCAACGTCCTGACTTTC. The J gene is TRBJ2-6, the V gene TRBV29-1; 11 bases are shared with TRBD1. Per the germline V gene, CDR1 is SQVTM and CDR2 is ANQGSEA. V lost 7 bases, J lost 0 bases, and 5 bases stayed unmatched. The CDR3 has 16 residues.

The V and J genes are TRBV7-9 and TRBJ2-4; D gene unclear. CDR1 is SEHNR, CDR2 FQNEAQ, per germline (reference sequence). CDR3 length equals 13 residues. The V end lost 1 base, the J end lost 5 bases, and 6 bases lay between the germline ends. The CDR3 sequence is CASSLVQENIQYF. The CDR3 DNA sequence: TGTGCCAGCAGCTTAGTGCAGGAAAACATTCAGTACTTC. The full variable domain, in which reference TRBV7-9 and TRBJ2-4 provide the parts outside the CDR3, is DTGVSQNPRHKITKRGQNVTFRCDPISEHNRLYWYRQTLGQGPEFLTYFQNEAQLEKSRLLSDRFSAERPKGSFSTLEIQRTEQGDSAMYLCASSLVQENIQYFGAGTRLSVL.

This clonotype was found a few times. The chain employs TRBV7-2 and TRBJ2-7, with TRBD2 matching over 9 bases. The CDR3 loop spans 15 amino acids. J lost 1 base, V lost 6 bases, and 7 bases had no gene match. Germline CDR1 is SGHTA and CDR2 is FQGNSA. CDR3 nucleotide sequence: TGTGCCAGCAGACCGACTAGCGGCCTTTCCTACGAGCAGTACTTC. The encoded protein is CASRPTSGLSYEQYF.

This clonotype was observed a few times. V is TRBV28 and J is TRBJ2-1; weak D call: TRBD2 (6 bases). The germline CDR1 and CDR2 sequences are MDHEN and SYDVKM. The CDR3 extends over 17 amino acids. With 4 bases removed from V and 8 bases from J, the gap between germline ends came to 24 bases. In DNA, the CDR3 is TGTGCCAGCAGTTCCCTGGGGACTCCCAACAGGTACGATGAGCAGTTCTTC. This codes for CASSSLGTPNRYDEQFF.

The chain uses TRBV4-3 and TRBJ1-4; possible D gene TRBD1, 5 bases. The CDR3 contains 15 residues. Germline CDR1 LGHNA, CDR2 YSLEER. V lost 5 bases and J lost 8, with 18 bases in between. DNA of the CDR3: TGCGCCAGCAGCTTCAATCAGGGCAGGCGGGAAAAACTGTTTTTT. Its protein product is CASSFNQGRREKLFF.

The rearrangement uses TRBV12-3 or TRBV12-4 and TRBJ1-2; D remains unclear. V lost 3 bases to trimming and J lost 6 bases, with 11 bases between them. There are 13 residues in the CDR3. This chain's CDR3 is CASSFITSNGYTF. The CDR3 bases are TGTGCCAGCAGTTTTATAACGTCCAATGGCTACACCTTC.

This clonotype was detected a few times. The V gene is TRBV9, the J gene TRBJ2-1; 9 bases align to TRBD1. CDR1 SGDLS and CDR2 YYNGEE come from the germline V gene. The CDR3 consists of 16 residues. Trimming removed 3 bases from V and 3 bases from J; junction bases left unmatched: 7. The CDR3 loop reads CASSAPGQGNYNEQFF. The CDR3 nucleotides are TGTGCCAGCAGCGCTCCGGGACAGGGCAACTACAATGAGCAGTTCTTC.

J is TRBJ2-5 and V is TRBV7-2; a possible D gene is TRBD1 (6 bases). The J call may not be correct, given that the DNA end is closer to TRBJ2-7. Germline values: CDR1 SGHTA, CDR2 FQGNSA. The CDR3 length is 13 residues. The DNA of the CDR3 is TGTGCCAGCAGCGCGGACAGATTCTACGAGCAGTACTTC. Translating gives CASSADRFYEQYF.